This TCR beta chain is drawn from a study of blood T cell repertoires in COVID-19. Notes on this clone: One junction end does not reproduce the germline sequence, and a read error may be involved.

Assay: immunoSEQ multiplex PCR; the TCRdb copy retains only in-frame clones and omits some. The sample yields fewer than 150,000 clones, 70% to 85% seen once. The CDR3 is 15 amino acids. CDR1 and CDR2 (germline): SGHRS, YFSETQ. The sequence was collected from a young woman who had been exposed to COVID-19. The J gene is TRBJ2-3, the V gene TRBV5-1; 8 positions match TRBD1. The material sequenced was PBMCs or T cells enriched from blood (not recorded which). In DNA, the CDR3 is TGCGCCAGCACCTTGGACGGACAGGGTGCAGATACGCAGTATTTT. This encodes CASTLDGQGADTQYF.